This T cell receptor (beta chain) is drawn from a study of Graves' ophthalmopathy and Graves' hyperthyroidism. Study-wide results and limits: With just under 90% sensitivity and roughly 77% specificity, a 13-signature model separated ophthalmopathy from stable hyperthyroidism. The majority of expanded thyroid clonotypes above 0.001 frequency also occurred in blood.

This CDR3 comprises 15 residues. CDR1 is ENHRY, CDR2 SYGVKD, per germline. Unmatched junction bases numbered 3, after V lost 0 bases and J lost 8 bases. Comment on this clonotype: The antigen is undetermined.

Using RNA transcripts, the TCR beta CDR3 regions were amplified. The first round was an RT-PCR with HTBI primers, and the second round was a multiplex PCR. TCRdb reprocessed the multiplex PCR reads via MiXCR and lists one record per CDR3 protein. Of almost 40,000 distinct CDR3 sequences in the sample, roughly 52% were seen once. In this cohort, patients with other autoimmune diseases, uncontrolled infections, pregnancy or lactation were excluded. Orbital computed tomography, together with clinical symptoms, serum thyroxine, TRAb and thyroid ultrasound, was used for diagnosis. The source is an adult woman with stable Graves' hyperthyroidism. The chain links TRBV10-3 to TRBJ1-6; TRBD1 matches at 8 bases. Sequencing was performed on peripheral blood. CDR3 sequence reads: CAISESTGVDSPLHF. The DNA of the CDR3 is TGTGCCATCAGTGAGTCGACAGGGGTCGATTCACCCCTCCACTTT.